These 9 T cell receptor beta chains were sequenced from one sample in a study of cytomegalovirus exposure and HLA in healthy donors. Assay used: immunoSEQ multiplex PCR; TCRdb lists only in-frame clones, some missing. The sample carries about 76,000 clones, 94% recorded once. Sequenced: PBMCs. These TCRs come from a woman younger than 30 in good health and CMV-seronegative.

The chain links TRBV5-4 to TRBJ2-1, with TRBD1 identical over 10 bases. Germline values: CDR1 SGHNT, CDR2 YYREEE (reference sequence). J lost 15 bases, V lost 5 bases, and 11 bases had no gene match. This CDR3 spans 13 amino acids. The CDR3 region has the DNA TGTGCCAGCAGTTTGACAGGGGGCGAGATCCGGTTCTTC. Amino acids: CASSLTGGEIRFF.

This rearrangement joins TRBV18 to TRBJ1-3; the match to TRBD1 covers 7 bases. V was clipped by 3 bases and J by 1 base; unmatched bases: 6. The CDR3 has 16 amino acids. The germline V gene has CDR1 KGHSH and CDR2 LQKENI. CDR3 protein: CASSPLTGKSGNTIYF. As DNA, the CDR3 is TGTGCCAGCTCACCCCTGACAGGGAAGTCTGGAAACACCATATATTTT.

The CDR3 sequence: CASSLGQGGFGYTF. DNA for the CDR3: TGTGCCAGCAGCTTGGGGCAGGGAGGTTTTGGCTACACCTTC. The rearrangement uses TRBV5-4 and TRBJ1-2; possible D gene TRBD1, 5 bases. CDR1 and CDR2 (germline): SGHNT, YYREEE (reference sequence). The CDR3 is 14 amino acids. Trimming removed 0 bases at V and 7 bases at J, with 13 bases between. Complete variable domain (other parts from reference TRBV5-4 and TRBJ1-2): ETGVTQSPTHLIKTRGQQVTLRCSSQSGHNTVSWYQQALGQGPQFIFQYYREEENGRGNFPPRFSGLQFPNYSSELNVNALELDDSALYLCASSLGQGGFGYTFGSGTRLTVV.

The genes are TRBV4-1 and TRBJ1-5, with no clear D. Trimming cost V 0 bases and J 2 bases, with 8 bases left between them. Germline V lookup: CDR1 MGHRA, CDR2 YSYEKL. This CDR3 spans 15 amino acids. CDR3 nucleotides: TGCGCCAGCAGCCAAGATCGACTCCGCAATCAGCCCCAGCATTTT. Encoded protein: CASSQDRLRNQPQHF.

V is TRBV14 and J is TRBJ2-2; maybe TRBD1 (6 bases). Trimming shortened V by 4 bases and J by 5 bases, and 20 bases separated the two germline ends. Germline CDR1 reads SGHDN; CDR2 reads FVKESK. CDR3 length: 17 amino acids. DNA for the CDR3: TGTGCCAGCAGCCTCGCTGGCCGGGTACAGGGAACCGGGGAGCTGTTTTTT. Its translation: CASSLAGRVQGTGELFF.

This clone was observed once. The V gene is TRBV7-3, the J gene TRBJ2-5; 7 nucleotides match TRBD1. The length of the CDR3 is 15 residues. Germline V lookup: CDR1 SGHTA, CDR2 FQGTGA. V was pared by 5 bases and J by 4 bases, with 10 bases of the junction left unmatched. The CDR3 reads CASSLVGDSLETQYF. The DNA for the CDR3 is TGTGCCAGCAGCCTAGTTGGGGACAGCTTAGAGACCCAGTACTTC.

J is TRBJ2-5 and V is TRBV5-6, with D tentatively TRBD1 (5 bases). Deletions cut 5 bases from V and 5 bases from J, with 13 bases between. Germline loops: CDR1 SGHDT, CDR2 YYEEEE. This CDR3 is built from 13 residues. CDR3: CASRMKGWETQYF. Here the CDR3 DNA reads TGTGCCAGCAGGATGAAGGGGTGGGAGACCCAGTACTTC.

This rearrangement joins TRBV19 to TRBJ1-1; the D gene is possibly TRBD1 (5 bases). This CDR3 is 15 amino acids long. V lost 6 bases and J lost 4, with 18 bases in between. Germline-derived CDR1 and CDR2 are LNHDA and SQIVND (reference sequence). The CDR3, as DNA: TGTGCCAGTAGGCCTCGGGGGATGAGGAGCACTGAAGCTTTCTTT. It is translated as CASRPRGMRSTEAFF.

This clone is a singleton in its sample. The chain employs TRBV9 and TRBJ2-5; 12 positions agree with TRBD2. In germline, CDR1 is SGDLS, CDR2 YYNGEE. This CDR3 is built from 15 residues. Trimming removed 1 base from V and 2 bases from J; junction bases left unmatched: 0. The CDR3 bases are TGTGCCAGCAGCGTACTAGCGGGGGGGCAAGAGACCCAGTACTTC. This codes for CASSVLAGGQETQYF.